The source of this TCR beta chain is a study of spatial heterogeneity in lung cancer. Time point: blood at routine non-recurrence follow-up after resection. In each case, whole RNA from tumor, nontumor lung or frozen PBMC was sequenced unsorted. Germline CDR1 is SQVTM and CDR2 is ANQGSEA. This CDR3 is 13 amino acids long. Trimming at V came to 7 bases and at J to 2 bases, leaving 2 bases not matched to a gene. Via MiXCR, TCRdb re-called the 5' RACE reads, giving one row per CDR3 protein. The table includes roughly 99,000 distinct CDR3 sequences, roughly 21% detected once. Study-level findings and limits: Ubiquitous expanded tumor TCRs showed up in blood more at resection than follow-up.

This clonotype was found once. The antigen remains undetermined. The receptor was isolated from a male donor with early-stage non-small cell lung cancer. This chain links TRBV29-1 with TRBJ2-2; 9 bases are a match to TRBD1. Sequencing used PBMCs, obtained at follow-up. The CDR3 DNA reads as TGCAGCGGGGGACAGGGCAACACCGGGGAGCTGTTTTTT. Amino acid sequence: CSGGQGNTGELFF.